The next 8 T cell receptor beta chains were all read from a single sample in a study of Ad26.COV2.S vaccination and SARS-CoV-2 variants (dated by TCRdb to the early 2020s). What the treatment or condition label conveys for this sample: around 19 received Ad26.COV2.S at low or high dose, single or two shots; several received placebo; per-sample allocation not given. For vaccine and placebo recipients, the sequenced repertoires came from samples collected on day 63 after the first injection. The library was made by the immunoSEQ multiplex PCR assay. This immuneACCESS table, as held by TCRdb, lists in-frame sequences with V and J called but not all clones. Of the missing ones, under half trace to an unresolved V gene in checked studies; the others have no known cause. The sample table lists 300,000 to 400,000 clones, 86% of them with a count of one. The ten top clones hold 1.9% of the sample. The sample was peripheral blood, taken in a trial of Ad26.COV2.S vaccine versus placebo. Receptor source: a person aged 18-60 years who received the Ad26.COV2.S COVID-19 vaccine or a placebo.

The chain recombines TRBV10-3 with TRBJ2-7; D may be TRBD2 (6 bases). CDR1 and CDR2 from the germline V gene are ENHRY and SYGVKD. Trimming stripped 8 bases from V and 5 bases from J, with 13 bases between. This CDR3 comprises 12 residues. The CDR3: CAIGRLTDEQYF. DNA for the CDR3: TGTGCCATCGGGAGGCTAACGGACGAGCAGTACTTC.

As concerns this clone: Sequence at one end of the junction differs from germline and may be a read error. The V call is TRBV3-1 (or the pseudogene TRBV3-2), the J call TRBJ2-5; D not resolved. The CDR3 has 20 amino acids. Germline assignment: CDR1 LGHDT and CDR2 YNNKEL (reference sequence). This CDR3 reads CASSQIGLKGGEKEQATQYF. CDR3 sequence (DNA): TGTGCCAGCAGCCAAATTGGGTTGAAAGGTGGGGAAAAGGAGCAAGCGACCCAGTACTTC.

This clone was seen a handful of times. The chain is built from TRBV5-1 and TRBJ1-6; D is undetermined. Trimming removed 0 bases at V and 7 bases at J, with 11 bases between. Germline CDR1 and CDR2: SGHRS and YFSETQ. This CDR3 region has 15 residues. CDR3 sequence: CASSLEGARNSPLHF. The DNA for the CDR3 is TGCGCCAGCAGCTTGGAAGGTGCCAGAAATTCACCCCTCCACTTT.

This chain uses TRBV2 with TRBJ2-5, with 8 nucleotides matching TRBD2. Losses at the gene ends were 5 bases for V and 8 bases for J; bases not matched to a gene: 10. This CDR3 is built from 14 residues. The germline V gene encodes CDR1 SNHLY and CDR2 FYNNEI. Here the CDR3 reads CASSQLSGGLTQYF. CDR3 DNA sequence: TGTGCCAGCAGTCAACTGAGCGGGGGTTTAACCCAGTACTTC. Together with reference TRBV2 and TRBJ2-5, the CDR3 gives the full variable domain: EPEVTQTPSHQVTQMGQEVILRCVPISNHLYFYWYRQILGQKVEFLVSFYNNEISEKSEIFDDQFSVERPDGSNFTLKIRSTKLEDSAMYFCASSQLSGGLTQYFGPGTRLLVL.

In this sample, this clone turned up a few times. V is TRBV14 and J is TRBJ2-6, with unresolved D. CDR1 is SGHDN, CDR2 FVKESK, per germline. This CDR3 is 15 amino acids long. The V and J ends lost 3 bases and 4 bases respectively, with 10 bases between them. The CDR3 spells CASSHRLAGANVLTF. The CDR3 coding sequence is TGTGCCAGCAGCCACCGGCTTGCAGGGGCCAACGTCCTGACTTTC.

The chain couples TRBV24-1 to TRBJ1-1; 8 positions agree with TRBD1. Germline lookup yields CDR1 KGHDR and CDR2 SFDVKD. J was trimmed by 3 bases and V by 8 bases; bases with no gene match: 16. CDR3 length: 17 amino acids. The CDR3 loop reads CATTHKSPGGRDTEAFF. DNA for the CDR3: TGTGCCACCACACACAAGTCTCCAGGGGGCCGGGACACTGAAGCTTTCTTT.

The chain couples TRBV3-1 (or the pseudogene TRBV3-2) to TRBJ1-4; D call uncertain. Trimming took off 4 bases at V and 5 bases at J, with 14 bases between the two ends. Looked up from germline, CDR1 is LGHDT and CDR2 is YNNKEL (reference sequence). The CDR3 is 15 residues long. CDR3 sequence reads: CASSPRGRNNEKLFF. Written as DNA, the CDR3 is TGTGCCAGCAGCCCTCGAGGAAGGAACAATGAAAAACTGTTTTTT.

J is TRBJ1-2 and V is TRBV14, with D tentatively TRBD1 (5 bases). Between the trimmed V and J ends, which lost 4 bases and 3 bases, there was a span of 9 bases. Germline V CDR1 and CDR2: SGHDN, FVKESK. The CDR3 consists of 13 residues. CDR3 DNA: TGTGCCAGCAGCCCGGGACCCTACTATGGCTACACCTTC. Its translation: CASSPGPYYGYTF.